The present entry profiles one T cell receptor (beta chain) with its context. This entry belongs to a study of blood T cell repertoires in COVID-19. How the authors handled the data: Estimated nucleated cell counts came from reference gene primer amplification. Sequencing was performed with immunoSEQ multiplex PCR; in TCRdb, only in-frame clones are kept and a portion is missing. That table furnishes V, J and clone size, whereas the DNA furnished D and trimming. The sample includes 350,000 to 550,000 clones, 80% to 90% of them seen just once. Recovered status applied to Cohort 3 donors who had two consecutive negative PCRs. It also applied to those with clearance or with symptom resolution. This TCR was recovered from a man aged 30 to 45 who had recovered from COVID-19. Material: PBMCs or T cells enriched from blood (not recorded which).

DNA of the CDR3: TGTGCCAGCAGCTTGGGACTAGCGGGACCCTACAATGAGCAGTTCTTC. It translates to CASSLGLAGPYNEQFF. The chain has TRBV5-5 and TRBJ2-1, with 11 bases fitting TRBD2. The ends lost 0 bases at V and 2 bases at J; junction bases unmatched: 1. Germline-derived CDR1 and CDR2 are SGHKS and YYEKEE (reference sequence). The CDR3 contains 16 residues.